The subject of this entry is one TCR beta chain. Its antigen is unknown. The CDR3 is made up of 16 amino acids. Deletions cut 1 base from V and 8 bases from J, with 17 bases between. In germline, CDR1 is SEHNR, CDR2 FQNEAQ (reference sequence). Out of 8.5 to 10 ml of fresh peripheral blood came the PBMCs. Template material for amplifying TCR beta CDR3 regions consisted of RNA transcripts. The TCR CDR3 was amplified in a first-round RT-PCR using the HTBI primer set. TCRdb analysed the multiplex PCR reads with MiXCR anew, one entry per CDR3 protein. The data show 220,000 or so distinct CDR3 sequences, roughly 15% seen once. The data are from a study of T cells in Graves' hyperthyroidism and ophthalmopathy. Overall study findings and caveats: Ophthalmopathy, as predicted by the model, came a median approximately 5.9 months after the prediction.

The chain links TRBV7-9 to TRBJ2-2, with D possibly TRBD2 on 5 matching bases. The sample was blood. This sequence originates from a woman between 18 and 30 years old with Graves' ophthalmopathy. Here the CDR3 reads CASSLVGGRGLGELFF. The CDR3 region has the DNA TGTGCCAGCAGCTTAGTTGGAGGCCGCGGGTTGGGGGAGCTGTTTTTT.